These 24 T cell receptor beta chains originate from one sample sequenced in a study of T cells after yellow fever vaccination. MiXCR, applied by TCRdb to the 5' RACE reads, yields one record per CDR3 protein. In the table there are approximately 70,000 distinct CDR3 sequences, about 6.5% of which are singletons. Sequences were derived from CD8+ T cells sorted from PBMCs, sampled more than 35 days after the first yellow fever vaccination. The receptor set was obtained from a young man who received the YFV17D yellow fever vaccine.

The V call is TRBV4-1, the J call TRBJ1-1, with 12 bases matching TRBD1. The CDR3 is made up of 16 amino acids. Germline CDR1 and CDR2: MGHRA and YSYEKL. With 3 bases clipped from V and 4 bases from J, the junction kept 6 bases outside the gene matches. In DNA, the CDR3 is TGCGCCAGCAGCCAGGCGGGACAGGGGGCTCTCACTGAAGCTTTCTTT. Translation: CASSQAGQGALTEAFF.

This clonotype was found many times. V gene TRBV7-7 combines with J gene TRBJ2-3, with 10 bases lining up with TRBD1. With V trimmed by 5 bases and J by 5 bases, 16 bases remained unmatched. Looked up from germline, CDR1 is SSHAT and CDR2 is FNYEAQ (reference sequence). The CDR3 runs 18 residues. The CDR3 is CASSILPTGTGAKDTQYF. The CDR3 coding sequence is TGTGCCAGCAGCATCCTTCCTACCGGGACAGGGGCGAAAGATACGCAGTATTTT. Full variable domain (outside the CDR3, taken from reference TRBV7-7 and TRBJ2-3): GAGVSQSPRYKVTKRGQDVTLRCDPISSHATLYWYQQALGQGPEFLTYFNYEAQPDKSGLPSDRFSAERPEGSISTLTIQRTEQRDSAMYRCASSILPTGTGAKDTQYFGPGTRLTVL.

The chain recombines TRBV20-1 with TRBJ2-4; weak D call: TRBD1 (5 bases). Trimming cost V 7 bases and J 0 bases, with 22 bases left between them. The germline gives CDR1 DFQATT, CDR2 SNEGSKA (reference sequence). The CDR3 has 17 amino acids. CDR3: CSVGVWTKGLAKNIQYF. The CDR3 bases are TGCAGTGTGGGTGTTTGGACAAAAGGGCTAGCCAAAAACATTCAGTACTTC.

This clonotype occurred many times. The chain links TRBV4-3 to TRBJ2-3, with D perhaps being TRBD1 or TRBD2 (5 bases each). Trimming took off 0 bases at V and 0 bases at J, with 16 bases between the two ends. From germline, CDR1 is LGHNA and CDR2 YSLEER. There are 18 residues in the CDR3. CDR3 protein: CASSQDVGAATSTDTQYF. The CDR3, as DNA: TGCGCCAGCAGCCAAGATGTCGGGGCAGCAACTAGCACAGATACGCAGTATTTT.

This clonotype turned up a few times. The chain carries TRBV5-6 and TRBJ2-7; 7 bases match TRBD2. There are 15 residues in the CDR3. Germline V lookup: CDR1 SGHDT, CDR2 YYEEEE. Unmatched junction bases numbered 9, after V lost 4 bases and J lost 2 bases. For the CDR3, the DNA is TGTGCCAGCAGCCCTACCCCTAGCGGAACCTACGAGCAGTACTTC. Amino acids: CASSPTPSGTYEQYF.

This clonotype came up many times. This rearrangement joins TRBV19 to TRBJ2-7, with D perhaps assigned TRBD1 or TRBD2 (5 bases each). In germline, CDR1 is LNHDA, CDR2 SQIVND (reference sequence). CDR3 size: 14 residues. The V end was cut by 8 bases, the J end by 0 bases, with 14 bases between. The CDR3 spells CASGNAGSSYEQYF. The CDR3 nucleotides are TGTGCCAGTGGAAACGCAGGGAGCTCCTACGAGCAGTACTTC.

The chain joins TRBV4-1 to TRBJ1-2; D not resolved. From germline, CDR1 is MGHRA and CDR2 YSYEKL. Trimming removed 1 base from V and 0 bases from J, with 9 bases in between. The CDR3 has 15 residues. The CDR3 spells CASSQGRHTNYGYTF. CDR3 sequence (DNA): TGCGCCAGCAGCCAAGGGCGACATACTAACTATGGCTACACCTTC.

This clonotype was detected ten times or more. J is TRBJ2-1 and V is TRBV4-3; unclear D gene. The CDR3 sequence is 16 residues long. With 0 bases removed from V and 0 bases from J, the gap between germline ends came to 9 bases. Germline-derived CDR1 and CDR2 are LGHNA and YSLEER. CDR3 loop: CASSQDHPSSYNEQFF. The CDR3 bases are TGCGCCAGCAGCCAAGATCACCCAAGCTCCTACAATGAGCAGTTCTTC.

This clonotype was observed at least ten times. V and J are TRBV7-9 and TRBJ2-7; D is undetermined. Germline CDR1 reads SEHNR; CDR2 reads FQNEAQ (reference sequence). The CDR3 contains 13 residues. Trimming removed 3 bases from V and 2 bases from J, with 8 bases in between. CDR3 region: CASSFGSTYEQYV. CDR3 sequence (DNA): TGTGCCAGCAGCTTTGGCAGCACCTACGAGCAGTACGTC.

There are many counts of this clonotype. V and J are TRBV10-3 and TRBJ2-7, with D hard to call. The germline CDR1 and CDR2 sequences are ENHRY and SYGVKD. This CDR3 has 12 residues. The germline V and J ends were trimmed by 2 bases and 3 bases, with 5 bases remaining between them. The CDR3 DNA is TGTGCCATCAGTGAGACACTCTACGAGCAGTACTTC. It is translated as CAISETLYEQYF.

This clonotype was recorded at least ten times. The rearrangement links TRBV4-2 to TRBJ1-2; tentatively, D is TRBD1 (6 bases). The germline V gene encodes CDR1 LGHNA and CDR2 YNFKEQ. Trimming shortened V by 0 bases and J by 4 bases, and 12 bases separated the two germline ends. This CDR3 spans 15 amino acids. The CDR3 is CASSQDQGQPYGYTF. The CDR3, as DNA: TGTGCCAGCAGCCAAGATCAAGGACAGCCCTATGGCTACACCTTC.

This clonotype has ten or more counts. The CDR3 loop reads CASSFLSEQETQYF. The DNA of the CDR3 is TGTGCCAGCAGTTTTTTGTCAGAGCAAGAGACCCAGTACTTC. This chain links TRBV28 with TRBJ2-5; D call uncertain. The CDR3 length is 14 residues. V lost 3 bases, J lost 2 bases, and 10 bases lay in between. The V gene's germline CDR1 is MDHEN and CDR2 SYDVKM.

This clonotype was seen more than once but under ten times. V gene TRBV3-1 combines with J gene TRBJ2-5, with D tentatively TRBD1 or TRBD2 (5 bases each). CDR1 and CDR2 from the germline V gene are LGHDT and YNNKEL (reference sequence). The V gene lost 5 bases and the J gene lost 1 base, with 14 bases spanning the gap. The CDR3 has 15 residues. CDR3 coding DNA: TGTGCCAGCAGCTCCGGGACCAAGAGCCAAGAGACCCAGTACTTC. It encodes CASSSGTKSQETQYF.

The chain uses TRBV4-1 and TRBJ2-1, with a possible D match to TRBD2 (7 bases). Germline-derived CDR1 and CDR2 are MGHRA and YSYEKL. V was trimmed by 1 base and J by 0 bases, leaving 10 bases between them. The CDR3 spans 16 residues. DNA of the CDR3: TGCGCCAGCAGCCAAGCGGGGGGACACTCCTACAATGAGCAGTTCTTC. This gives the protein CASSQAGGHSYNEQFF.

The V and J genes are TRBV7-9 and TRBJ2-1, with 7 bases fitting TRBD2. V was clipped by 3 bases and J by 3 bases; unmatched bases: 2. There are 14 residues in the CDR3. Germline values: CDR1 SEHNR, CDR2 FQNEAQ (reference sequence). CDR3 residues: CASSLPGGYNEQFF. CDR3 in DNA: TGTGCCAGCAGCTTGCCGGGGGGCTACAATGAGCAGTTCTTC.

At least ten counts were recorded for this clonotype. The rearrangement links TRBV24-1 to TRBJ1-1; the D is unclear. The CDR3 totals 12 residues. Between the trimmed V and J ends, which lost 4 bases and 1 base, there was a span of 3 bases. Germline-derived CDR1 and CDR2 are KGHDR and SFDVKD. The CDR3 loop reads CATSEGNTEAFF. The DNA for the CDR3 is TGTGCCACCAGTGAAGGGAACACTGAAGCTTTCTTT.

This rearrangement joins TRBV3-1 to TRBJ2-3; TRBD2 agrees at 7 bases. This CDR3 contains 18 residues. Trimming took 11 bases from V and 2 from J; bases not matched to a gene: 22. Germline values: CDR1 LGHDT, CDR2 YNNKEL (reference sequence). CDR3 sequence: CASCGFGGEGSPTDTQYF. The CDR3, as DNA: TGTGCCTCCTGCGGGTTTGGTGGGGAGGGATCACCCACAGATACGCAGTATTTT.

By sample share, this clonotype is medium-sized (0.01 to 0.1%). The CDR3 here is CASSPPEGYNEQFF. DNA of the CDR3: TGTGCCAGCAGCCCGCCGGAGGGGTACAATGAGCAGTTCTTC. The V call is TRBV7-2, the J call TRBJ2-1, with a possible D match to TRBD2 (6 bases). In germline, CDR1 is SGHTA, CDR2 FQGNSA. V lost 5 bases and J lost 4, with 12 bases in between. The CDR3 spans 14 residues.

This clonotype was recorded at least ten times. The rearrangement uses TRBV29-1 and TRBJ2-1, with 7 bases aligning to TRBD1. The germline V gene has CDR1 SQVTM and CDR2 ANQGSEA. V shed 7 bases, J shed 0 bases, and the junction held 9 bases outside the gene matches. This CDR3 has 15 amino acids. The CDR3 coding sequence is TGCAGCGGCTCCCCCAGGGGGAGCTCCTACAATGAGCAGTTCTTC. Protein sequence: CSGSPRGSSYNEQFF.

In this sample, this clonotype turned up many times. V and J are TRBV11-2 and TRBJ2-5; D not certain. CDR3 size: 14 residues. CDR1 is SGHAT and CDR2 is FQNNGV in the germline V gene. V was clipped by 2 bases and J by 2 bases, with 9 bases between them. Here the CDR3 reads CASSLFSGQETQYF. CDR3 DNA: TGTGCCAGCAGCTTATTTTCAGGACAAGAGACCCAGTACTTC.

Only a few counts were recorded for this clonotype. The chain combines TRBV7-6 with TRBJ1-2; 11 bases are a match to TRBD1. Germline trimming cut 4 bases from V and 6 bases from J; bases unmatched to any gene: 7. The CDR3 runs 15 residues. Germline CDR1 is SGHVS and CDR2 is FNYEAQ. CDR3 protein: CASSSRQGQGDGYTF. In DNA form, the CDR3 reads TGTGCCAGCAGCTCAAGACAGGGACAGGGGGATGGCTACACCTTC.

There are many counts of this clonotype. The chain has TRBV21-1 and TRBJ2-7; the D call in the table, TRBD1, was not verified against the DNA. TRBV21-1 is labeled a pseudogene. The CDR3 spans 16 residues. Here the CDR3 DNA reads TGTGCCAGCAGCAAGACCGGGACAGTGAGCTCCTACGAGCAGTACGTC. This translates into CASSKTGTVSSYEQYV.

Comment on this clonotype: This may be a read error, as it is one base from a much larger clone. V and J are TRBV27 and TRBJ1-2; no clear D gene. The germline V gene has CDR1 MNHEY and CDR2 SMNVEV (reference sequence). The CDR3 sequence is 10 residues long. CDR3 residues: CARSWEGYTF. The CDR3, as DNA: TGTGCCAGGAGTTGGGAGGGCTACACCTTC.

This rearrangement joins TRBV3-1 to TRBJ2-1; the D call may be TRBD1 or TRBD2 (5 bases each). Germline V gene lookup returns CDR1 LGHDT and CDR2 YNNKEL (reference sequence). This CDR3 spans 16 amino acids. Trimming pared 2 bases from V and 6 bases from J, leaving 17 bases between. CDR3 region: CASSQFGTPWGNEQFF. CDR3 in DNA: TGTGCCAGCAGCCAATTCGGGACCCCGTGGGGCAATGAGCAGTTCTTC.